This is a list of T cell receptor beta chains from one sample in a study of cytomegalovirus exposure and HLA in healthy donors. TCRdb keeps only in-frame clones here, not all; method: immunoSEQ multiplex PCR. The sample carries 170,000 or so clones, under 85% recorded once. Specimen: PBMCs. These receptors were obtained from a woman aged 25 to 45 in good health and CMV-seronegative. The CDR3 runs from the conserved cysteine through the conserved F or W. The D gene is left open where the match is weak. Clone size is stated in some rows and not others, as once, few, many or a class when expanded.

V gene	clone size	J gene	D gene	CDR3 DNA	CDR3 protein
TRBV30	NA	TRBJ2-3	NA	TGTGCCTGGAGAGGGGGGGGCCAAGGTAGGCAGTATTTT	CAWRGGGQGRQYF
TRBV9	NA	TRBJ2-1	TRBD2	TGTGCCAGCAGTTTACTAGCGGGGCCATACAATGAGCAGTTCTTC	CASSLLAGPYNEQFF
TRBV5-1	NA	TRBJ2-7	NA	TGCGCCAGCAGCTTGGAGCGAAGGTCCTACGAGCAGTACTTC	CASSLERRSYEQYF
TRBV5-1	NA	TRBJ1-2	TRBD1	TGCGCCAGCAGCTGGGACAGTCGGGGGAACACCTTC	CASSWDSRGNTF
TRBV6-5	few	TRBJ1-2	NA	TGTGCCAGCGCTCAGGGGTCTGACTATGGCTACACCTTC	CASAQGSDYGYTF
TRBV5-1	NA	TRBJ1-3	NA	TGCGCCAGCAGCTTAGAGGAGGGCACCATATATTTT	CASSLEEGTIYF
TRBV2	NA	TRBJ2-2	TRBD2	TGTGCCAGCTCGTCGGGGGGGAGAACCGGGGAGCTGTTTTTT	CASSSGGRTGELFF
TRBV19	NA	TRBJ2-7	NA	TGTGCCAGTAGTATCGACAGGCCCTACGAGCAGTACTTC	CASSIDRPYEQYF
TRBV5-1	NA	TRBJ1-1	NA	TGCGCCAGCAGCATTACAGGTCCGAACACTGAAGCTTTCTTT	CASSITGPNTEAFF
TRBV28	NA	TRBJ1-2	NA	TGTGCCAGCAGTCCCTGGGGCGGGGTCTACTATGGCTACACCTTC	CASSPWGGVYYGYTF
TRBV18	NA	TRBJ1-2	NA	TGTGCCAGCTCAGGGGGACTTTCGAACTATGGCTACACCTTC	CASSGGLSNYGYTF
TRBV6-6	few	TRBJ1-3	TRBD1	TGTGCCACGTCGGACAGGTCGAGCTCTGGAAACACCATATATTTT	CATSDRSSSGNTIYF
TRBV27	NA	TRBJ2-7	NA	TGTGCCAGCAGTAATCGGACAGTTTACGAGCAGTACTTC	CASSNRTVYEQYF
TRBV11-2	NA	TRBJ1-2	TRBD1	TGTGCCAGCAGCCCCGACAGGGGGATCAGCACCTTC	CASSPDRGISTF
TRBV5-4	NA	TRBJ2-7	NA	TGTGCCAGCAGCCCACCCACAGGCTACGAGCAGTACTTC	CASSPPTGYEQYF
TRBV28	NA	TRBJ1-4	NA	TGTGCCAGCAGTCGTAATGAAAAACTGTTTTTT	CASSRNEKLFF
TRBV5-1	NA	TRBJ2-1	TRBD1	TGCGCCACTTCCGACAGGGGGCTGGGGAATGAGCAGTTCTTC	CATSDRGLGNEQFF
TRBV18	many	TRBJ2-1	NA	TGTGCCAGCTCACCATGGCAGGGGAATGAGCAGTTCTTC	CASSPWQGNEQFF
TRBV11-1	few	TRBJ2-1	NA	TGTGCCAGCAGCGTCGGGGGAGTCTCCTACAATGAGCAGTTCTTC	CASSVGGVSYNEQFF
TRBV4-2	few	TRBJ1-1	NA	TGTGCCAGCAGCCAAGATCCCGGCGGGGACACTGAAGCTTTCTTT	CASSQDPGGDTEAFF
TRBV19	once	TRBJ2-7	TRBD1	TGTGCCAGTAGCAGGCGGGGACAGGGACGCTACGAGCAGTACTTC	CASSRRGQGRYEQYF
TRBV27	NA	TRBJ2-2	NA	TGTGCCAGCAGCCGACTATTGGGAACCGGGGAGCTGTTTTTT	CASSRLLGTGELFF
TRBV30	NA	TRBJ2-3	NA	TGTGCCTGGAGGGCCCAGGGGCAATCAGATACGCAGTATTTT	CAWRAQGQSDTQYF
TRBV6-1	NA	TRBJ2-6	TRBD1	TGTGCCAGCATGGACAGGGCTGGGGCCAACGTCCTGACTTTC	CASMDRAGANVLTF
TRBV2	NA	TRBJ2-3	NA	TGTGCCAGCAGTGAACAGTTTTCGCAGTATTTT	CASSEQFSQYF
TRBV11-2	NA	TRBJ2-7	TRBD2	TGTGCCAGCAGCTTCGGGACTAGCTACGAGCAGTACTTC	CASSFGTSYEQYF
TRBV27	NA	TRBJ2-5	NA	TGTGCCAGCAGCCTCACGGTACAGCCCGAGACCCAGTACTTC	CASSLTVQPETQYF
TRBV5-1	NA	TRBJ2-2	NA	TGCGCCAGCAGCTGGAGGGACAGCGGGCCGGGGGAGCTGTTTTTT	CASSWRDSGPGELFF
TRBV4-2	NA	TRBJ2-7	TRBD1	TGTGCCAGCAGCCAACCCGGACAGGGGTACGCCTACGAGCAGTACTTC	CASSQPGQGYAYEQYF
TRBV4-2	NA	TRBJ1-2	NA	TGTGCCAGCAGCCAAGTACAGGACTATGGCTACACCTTC	CASSQVQDYGYTF
TRBV29-1	few	TRBJ2-1	TRBD2	TGCAGCGTGGTTCTAGCGGGGGGACCACTTTACAATGAGCAGTTCTTC	CSVVLAGGPLYNEQFF
TRBV30	NA	TRBJ2-7	NA	TGTGCCTGGAGCCCTTCGAGGACTATCTCCTACGAGCAGTACTTC	CAWSPSRTISYEQYF
TRBV10-2	NA	TRBJ1-2	NA	TGCGCCAGCAGTGAGTCTCCTGACTATGGCTACACCTTC	CASSESPDYGYTF
TRBV11-2	NA	TRBJ2-3	TRBD2	TGTGCCAGCAGCTTAGGGGCGGGGGGATGGGGCACAGATACGCAGTATTTT	CASSLGAGGWGTDTQYF
TRBV7-9	NA	TRBJ1-5	NA	TGTGCCAGCAGCTTAGGAGGTGGTCTTCAGCCCCAGCATTTT	CASSLGGGLQPQHF
TRBV19	NA	TRBJ1-6	NA	TGTGCCAGTAGCGAGGGATCCGGGGCACCCCTCCACTTT	CASSEGSGAPLHF
TRBV28	NA	TRBJ2-7	NA	TGTGCCAGCAGCCCAAAGCCCAGGGGCGAGCAGTACTTC	CASSPKPRGEQYF
TRBV27	NA	TRBJ1-1	NA	TGTGCCAGCTCCGATAGAGCCGAAGCTTTCTTT	CASSDRAEAFF
TRBV10-3	NA	TRBJ1-6	TRBD1	TGTGCCATCAGTGAGTTGGGGACAGGCGGGGATTCACCCCTCCACTTT	CAISELGTGGDSPLHF
TRBV7-2	few	TRBJ2-1	TRBD2	TGTGCCAGCAGCTCTACTTGGGGGGGGATACGGGAGCAGTTCTTC	CASSSTWGGIREQFF
TRBV28	NA	TRBJ2-5	TRBD2	TGTGCCAGCAGTTTATACTGGCGGGGGGGCCTGGTGACCCAGTACTTC	CASSLYWRGGLVTQYF
TRBV7-9	NA	TRBJ1-2	NA	TGTTCCAGCAGCCCCCGGGACACCAGAGGGGCTAACTATGGCTACACCTTC	CSSSPRDTRGANYGYTF